In this sample, the clone carrying this T cell receptor beta chain turned up once. What it recognizes is unknown. Germline loops: CDR1 MNHNS, CDR2 SASEGT. The CDR3 length is 14 residues. V gave up 4 bases and J gave up 3 bases; unmatched junction bases: 2. The data stem from a study of cytomegalovirus exposure and HLA in healthy donors. Primers: 60 Vbeta forward and 13 Jbeta reverse. Sequencing was performed with immunoSEQ multiplex PCR; in TCRdb, only in-frame clones are kept and a portion is missing. This sample has 95,000 to 150,000 clones, with roughly 80% found just once. Findings and caveats of the study: In a later analysis, specific HLA alleles were associated with approximately 17,000 TCR beta sequences at a 0.05 false discovery rate.

Specimen: PBMCs. The source is a female donor in good health and CMV-seropositive. This chain connects TRBV6-1 to TRBJ2-3; 9 positions agree with TRBD2. This CDR3 is CASSGGGATDTQYF. In DNA form, the CDR3 reads TGTGCCAGCAGTGGCGGGGGGGCTACAGATACGCAGTATTTT.